The 5 T cell receptor beta chains presented below share a single source sample, sequenced in a study of cytomegalovirus exposure and HLA in healthy donors. The PCR contained 60 Vbeta and 13 Jbeta primers. Only in-frame clones appear in the TCRdb table, and some are missing; sequencing was by immunoSEQ multiplex PCR. The top ten hold 6.5% to 8% of the sample, which has 100,000 to 150,000 clones, approximately 74% seen once. The sequenced sample consisted of PBMCs. The receptors were gathered from a man aged 40-50 years in good health and CMV-seropositive.

The chain employs TRBV9 and TRBJ1-5; TRBD1 might be the D (6 bases). There are 14 residues in the CDR3. Deletions cut 4 bases from V and 1 base from J, with 9 bases between. The germline gives CDR1 SGDLS, CDR2 YYNGEE. The CDR3 here is CASSTQGSNQPQHF. CDR3 sequence (DNA): TGTGCCAGCAGCACACAGGGAAGCAATCAGCCCCAGCATTTT.

The chain combines TRBV13 with TRBJ2-1, with 7 bases matching TRBD2. V gave up 2 bases and J gave up 2 bases; unmatched junction bases: 12. The CDR3 is made up of 18 amino acids. The V gene's germline CDR1 is PRHDT and CDR2 FYEKMQ (reference sequence). DNA for the CDR3: TGTGCCAGCAGCTTATCCCCACCGGGGGGTCTTACCTACAATGAGCAGTTCTTC. Translating it yields CASSLSPPGGLTYNEQFF.

This clone was seen a handful of times. The chain uses TRBV28 and TRBJ2-7; 10 bases agree with TRBD1. The V segment lost 4 bases and the J segment 3 bases; nucleotides outside the gene matches: 9. Looked up from germline, CDR1 is MDHEN and CDR2 is SYDVKM. The CDR3 sequence is 16 residues long. The CDR3 DNA follows: TGTGCCAGCAGTTATAAACCGGGACAGGGGTACTACGAGCAGTACTTC. It translates to CASSYKPGQGYYEQYF.

The chain uses TRBV20-1 and TRBJ1-1, with a possible D match to TRBD1 (5 bases). Germline CDR1 reads DFQATT; CDR2 reads SNEGSKA (reference sequence). This CDR3 region has 10 residues. The DNA for the CDR3 is TGCAGCCGGGGAGGGAGGGGAGCTTTCTTT. It translates to CSRGGRGAFF.

This chain joins TRBV15 and TRBJ2-5; D gene uncertain. The J call may be mistaken, given a closer DNA end match to TRBJ2-7. CDR3 length equals 13 residues. The germline V gene encodes CDR1 LNHNV and CDR2 YYDKDF (reference sequence). The CDR3 nucleotides read TGTGCCACCAGCAGAGAACTAAGATCCGAGCAGTACTTC. This sequence encodes CATSRELRSEQYF.